This TCR beta chain was identified during a study of type 1 regulatory T cells. The table lists this clonotype with a few counts. Its antigen remains unknown. Losses at the gene ends were 2 bases for V and 0 bases for J; bases not matched to a gene: 6. The CDR3 totals 16 residues. In germline, CDR1 is MNHEY, CDR2 SVGEGT. TCRdb re-called the reads with MiXCR, one entry per CDR3 protein. Here the sample spans some 25,000 distinct CDR3 sequences, 72% being singletons. The TCR originated in a human donor in good health. Sequencing was carried out using cultured T cells, either the whole culture or a sorted T cell fraction (not recorded which). Subset defined: Tr1-enriched cell product generated in vitro against host alloantigens. The V call is TRBV6-2 or TRBV6-3, the J call TRBJ1-1; 7 bases are a match to TRBD1. This CDR3 reads CASSYLRQGLNTEAFF. CDR3 bases: TGTGCCAGCAGTTACCTTCGACAGGGATTGAACACTGAAGCTTTCTTT.